The table lists the clone carrying this T cell receptor (beta chain) with many counts. Via MiXCR, TCRdb re-called the multiplex PCR reads, giving one row per CDR3 protein. The data hold about 230,000 distinct CDR3 sequences, with about a third observed a single time. The sample originates from a study of breast tumors, draining lymph nodes, adjacent tissues. Germline-derived CDR1 and CDR2 are SGHDN and FVKESK. This CDR3 is 18 amino acids long. V shed 4 bases, J shed 0 bases, and the junction held 6 bases outside the gene matches. Axillary draining lymph nodes of breast cancer patients supplied the node samples.

Specimen: axillary lymph node tissue. The TCR comes from a female donor with breast cancer. Some clones in this sample may be carry-over from other donors' samples. This rearrangement joins TRBV14 to TRBJ2-6; 10 nucleotides match TRBD1. The DNA of the CDR3 is TGTGCCAGCAGCCCTCGGACAGGGGGATTCTCTGGGGCCAACGTCCTGACTTTC. It is translated as CASSPRTGGFSGANVLTF.